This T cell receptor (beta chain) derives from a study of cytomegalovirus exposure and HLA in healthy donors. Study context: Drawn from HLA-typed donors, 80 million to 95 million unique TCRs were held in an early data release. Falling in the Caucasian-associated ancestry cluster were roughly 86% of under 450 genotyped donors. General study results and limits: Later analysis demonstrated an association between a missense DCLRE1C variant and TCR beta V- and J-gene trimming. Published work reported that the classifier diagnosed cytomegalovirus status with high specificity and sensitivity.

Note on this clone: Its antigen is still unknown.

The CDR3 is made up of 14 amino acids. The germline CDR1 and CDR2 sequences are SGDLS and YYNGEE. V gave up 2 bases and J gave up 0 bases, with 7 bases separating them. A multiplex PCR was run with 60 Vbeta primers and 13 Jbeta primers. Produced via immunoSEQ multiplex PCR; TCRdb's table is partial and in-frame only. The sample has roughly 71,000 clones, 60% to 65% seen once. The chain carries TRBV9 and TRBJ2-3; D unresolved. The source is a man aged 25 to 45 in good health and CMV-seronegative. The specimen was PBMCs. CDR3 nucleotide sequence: TGTGCCAGCAGCGTTCAGACAAGCACAGATACGCAGTATTTT. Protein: CASSVQTSTDTQYF.